These 2 T cell receptor beta chains originate from one sample sequenced in a study of shared clonotypes between healthy human individuals. The repertoire was sequenced with immunoSEQ multiplex PCR; TCRdb's copy has only in-frame clones and lacks some. In the table there are under 2,500,000 clones, more than 90% of which are singletons. The sequenced sample consisted of naive CD4+ T cells sorted from blood. The subset: CD45RA+ positively selected. These receptors all come from a young man in good health.

The J gene is TRBJ2-2, the V gene TRBV7-6; D is possibly TRBD1 (6 bases). V gave up 5 bases and J gave up 4 bases, with 17 bases separating them. Germline V gives CDR1 SGHVS, CDR2 FNYEAQ. The CDR3 loop spans 16 amino acids. The CDR3, as DNA: TGTGCCAGCAGCGTACAGGGCCCGGGACCCACCGGGGAGCTGTTTTTT. This translates into CASSVQGPGPTGELFF.

This chain uses TRBV5-4 with TRBJ2-7, with 7 bases fitting TRBD1. Looked up from germline, CDR1 is SGHNT and CDR2 is YYREEE (reference sequence). This CDR3 comprises 14 residues. V lost 0 bases, J lost 6 bases, and 6 bases stayed unmatched. The CDR3 nucleotides are TGTGCCAGCAGCTTGGCCGGGACAGAGGGCGAGCAGTACTTC. Translated: CASSLAGTEGEQYF.